Here is one T cell receptor beta chain with its context. The data belong to a study of CD8 T cells in Susac syndrome. Turning to the study itself: Patients with Susac syndrome had blood drawn and were at that point therapy-naive, on corticosteroids, or on intravenous immunoglobulin alone.

The RNA, about 0.45 to 1 ug, was put through reverse transcription using random hexamers. TCRdb fed the immunoSEQ multiplex PCR reads into MiXCR, producing one record per CDR3 protein. The table has around 170,000 distinct CDR3 sequences, about 96% seen once. Unmatched junction bases numbered 13, after V lost 6 bases and J lost 8 bases. The CDR3 extends over 15 amino acids. Germline CDR1 is MDHEN and CDR2 is SYDVKM. The diagnostic criteria were recently defined, and patients with Susac syndrome met them for definite or probable disease. The chain recombines TRBV28 with TRBJ2-1; TRBD1 matches at 7 bases. Input material: CD4+ T cells from PBMCs. The TCR comes from a human donor with Susac syndrome. CDR3 amino acids: CASRTGTADPHEQFF. The CDR3, as DNA: TGTGCCAGCAGAACCGGGACAGCAGACCCCCATGAGCAGTTCTTC.